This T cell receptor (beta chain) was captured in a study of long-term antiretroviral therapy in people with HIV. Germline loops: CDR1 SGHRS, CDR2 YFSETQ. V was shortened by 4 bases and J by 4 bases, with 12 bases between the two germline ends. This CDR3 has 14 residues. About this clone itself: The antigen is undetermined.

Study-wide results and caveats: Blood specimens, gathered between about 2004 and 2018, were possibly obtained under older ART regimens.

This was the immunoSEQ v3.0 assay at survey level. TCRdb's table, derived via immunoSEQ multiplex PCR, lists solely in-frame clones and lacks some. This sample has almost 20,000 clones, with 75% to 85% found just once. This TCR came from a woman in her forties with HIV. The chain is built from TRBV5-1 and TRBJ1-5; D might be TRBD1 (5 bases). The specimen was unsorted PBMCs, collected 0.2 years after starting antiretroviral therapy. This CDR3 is CASSLLGVNQPQHF. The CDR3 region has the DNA TGCGCCAGCAGCCTGCTAGGGGTTAATCAGCCCCAGCATTTT. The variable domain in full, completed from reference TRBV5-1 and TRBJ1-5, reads KAGVTQTPRYLIKTRGQQVTLSCSPISGHRSVSWYQQTPGQGLQFLFEYFSETQRNKGNFPGRFSGRQFSNSRSEMNVSTLELGDSALYLCASSLLGVNQPQHFGDGTRLSIL.